This is a list of T cell receptor beta chains from one sample in a study of blood T cells in healthy people across ages. TCRdb reprocessed the 5' RACE reads with MiXCR, giving one entry per CDR3 protein. The sample holds more than 750,000 distinct CDR3 sequences; almost 30% are singletons and the top ten take 10%. This sample also appeared in a second study, on T cells of mothers and their children.

Material for sequencing was blood. The receptors here all came from a woman aged 40 to 50 in good health. The CDR3 runs from the conserved cysteine through the conserved F or W. A D gene is named only where the DNA matches it firmly. The listing skips clone size in some rows; elsewhere it reads once, few, many or a size class.

size | J | V | D | DNA | CDR3
many | TRBJ2-3 | TRBV20-1 | TRBD1 | TGCAGTGCTAGAGATCCACAGGGGGCTACAGATACGCAGTATTTT | CSARDPQGATDTQYF
- | TRBJ2-3 | TRBV5-1 | TRBD1 | TGCGCCAGCAAAACAGGGGCCCTCAGCACAGATACGCAGTATTTT | CASKTGALSTDTQYF
- | TRBJ2-7 | TRBV4-1 | TRBD2 | TGCGCCAGCAGCACTCGGACTAGCGGGGGCCTCCTCCTCTACGAGCAGTACTTC | CASSTRTSGGLLLYEQYF
- | TRBJ2-2 | TRBV6-6 | TRBD2 | TGTGCCAGCAGCCCGAGACTAGCGGACACCGGGGAGCTGTTTTTT | CASSPRLADTGELFF
- | TRBJ1-5 | TRBV7-2 | - | TGTGCCAGCAGCCTGTCATTGGCCCTACAGCCCCAGCATTTT | CASSLSLALQPQHF
few | TRBJ2-7 | TRBV28 | TRBD1 | TGTGCCAGCAACTGGGGACAGGGGGGCTACGAGCAGTACTTC | CASNWGQGGYEQYF
many | TRBJ1-4 | TRBV20-1 | - | TGCAGTGGTGCGGTTTTCGAAAAACTGTTTTTT | CSGAVFEKLFF
- | TRBJ2-7 | TRBV27 | TRBD2 | TGTGCCAGCAGCTCCCGCCTCGAAGCGGGGGGTCAATACGAGCAGTACTTC | CASSSRLEAGGQYEQYF
- | TRBJ2-3 | TRBV28 | TRBD1 | TGTGCCAGCAGTTTATACAGGGGGCTGCCAGATACGCAGTATTTT | CASSLYRGLPDTQYF
- | TRBJ2-6 | TRBV5-1 | TRBD1 | TGCGCCAGCAGCCGAGCGACAGGGGGCTCTGGGGCCAACGTCCTGACTTTC | CASSRATGGSGANVLTF
few | TRBJ1-1 | TRBV24-1 | - | TGTGCCACCAGTGCAATGGCGAACACTGAAGCTTTCTTT | CATSAMANTEAFF